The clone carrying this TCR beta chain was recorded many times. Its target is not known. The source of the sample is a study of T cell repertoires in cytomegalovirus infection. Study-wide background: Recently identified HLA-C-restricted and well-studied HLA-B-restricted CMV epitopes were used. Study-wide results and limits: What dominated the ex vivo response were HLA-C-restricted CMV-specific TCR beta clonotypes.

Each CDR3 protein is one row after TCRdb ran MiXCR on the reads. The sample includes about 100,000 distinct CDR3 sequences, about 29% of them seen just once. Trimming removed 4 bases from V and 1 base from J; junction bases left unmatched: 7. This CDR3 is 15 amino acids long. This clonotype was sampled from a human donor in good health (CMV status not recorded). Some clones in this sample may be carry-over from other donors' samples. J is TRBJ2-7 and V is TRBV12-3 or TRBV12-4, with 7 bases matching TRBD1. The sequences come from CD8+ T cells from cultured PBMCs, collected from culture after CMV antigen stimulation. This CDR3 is CASSSSGQKSYEQYF. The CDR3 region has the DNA TGTGCCAGCAGTTCCTCGGGACAGAAGTCCTACGAGCAGTACTTC.